This TCR beta chain was found in a study of CD8+CD57+ T cells in acquired aplastic anemia. For the study at large: DNA per sorted CD4+ or CD8+ sample ranged about 0.19 to 30 ug, averaging roughly 3.3 ug.

General study points: Patients shared 25 to 35 CD8+ CDR3 sequences with controls. Between the patient and control groups, CD8+ Simpson's diversity did not differ significantly.

The CDR3 length is 13 residues. In germline, CDR1 is MGHDK, CDR2 SYGVNS. Genomic DNA, serving as template, underwent TCR beta VDJ and CDR3 profiling. In TCRdb, the reads were re-called with MiXCR into one record per CDR3 protein. The sample holds over 150,000 distinct CDR3 sequences; just under 45% are singletons and the top ten take approximately 1.1%. In the case of this clonotype: Its antigen is not identified.

This TCR derives from a human donor in good health. Sequencing input: sorted CD4+, CD8+, or CD8+CD57+ T cells (not recorded which) from PBMCs. The gene calls are TRBV25-1 and TRBJ2-7; tentatively, D is TRBD2 (7 bases). CDR3 sequence: CARGGQGSYEQYF. CDR3 bases: TGTGCTAGGGGAGGGCAGGGGTCCTACGAGCAGTACTTC.